The 9 T cell receptor beta chains below all came from one sample that was sequenced in a study of regulatory T cells in long-lasting Graves disease. Relying on iRepertoire HTBI primers and Arm-PCR of CDR3 regions, the team built TCR beta libraries. MiXCR, applied by TCRdb to the multiplex PCR reads, yields one record per CDR3 protein. The table lists roughly 260,000 distinct CDR3 sequences, under 20% of them singletons. Noted time point: newly diagnosed GD, antithyroid drugs for less than 3 months. From PBMCs, RNA was extracted and then used to make the TCR library. These same data were also listed under a study on T cells in Graves' hyperthyroidism and ophthalmopathy.

Sample: peripheral blood mononuclear cells (PBMCs), taken at new diagnosis, from a patient treated with antithyroid drugs. All receptors derive from a woman younger than 45 with Graves disease.

Ten or more counts support this clonotype. The chain uses TRBV5-1 and TRBJ2-1, with 8 bases aligning to TRBD2. Trimming removed 1 base from V and 5 bases from J; junction bases left unmatched: 8. This CDR3 has 16 residues. Germline CDR1 is SGHRS and CDR2 is YFSETQ. The CDR3 sequence is CASSLPVGGAHNEQFF. In DNA, the CDR3 is TGCGCCAGCAGCTTGCCGGTCGGGGGGGCCCACAATGAGCAGTTCTTC.

The chain links TRBV7-6 to TRBJ2-3, with no clear D. CDR1 and CDR2 from the germline V gene are SGHVS and FNYEAQ. The CDR3 length is 14 residues. Trimming removed 8 bases from V and 5 bases from J, with 17 bases in between. CDR3 DNA sequence: TGTGCCAGCGTCAAGCGCGGTGGTAAAGATACGCAGTATTTT. It yields the protein CASVKRGGKDTQYF.

Worth noting for this clonotype: This probably arose from a read error, given a far larger clone one base away. A read error is likely, as this CDR3 ends without the conserved phenylalanine or tryptophan. The V gene is TRBV11-2, the J gene TRBJ2-3; D is unresolved. Judging by the DNA end, TRBJ1-1 fits better; the J call may be wrong. Looked up from germline, CDR1 is SGHAT and CDR2 is FQNNGV. The CDR3 is 13 residues long. The CDR3: CASSVGGYTEAFL. CDR3 DNA: TGTGCCAGCAGCGTCGGTGGTTACACTGAAGCTTTCCTT.

This clonotype has ten or more counts. This sequence joins TRBV12-3 or TRBV12-4 and TRBJ2-2; no clear D gene. Trimming took off 8 bases at V and 2 bases at J, with 12 bases between the two ends. The CDR3 extends over 14 amino acids. The CDR3 DNA sequence: TGTGCCAGCCGGCCAGGAGACAACACCGGGGAGCTGTTTTTT. Translation: CASRPGDNTGELFF.

This clonotype was counted at least ten times. This chain joins TRBV19 and TRBJ1-5; D gene unclear. Trimming shortened V by 7 bases and J by 2 bases, and 12 bases separated the two germline ends. The CDR3 is 14 residues long. The V gene's germline CDR1 is LNHDA and CDR2 SQIVND (reference sequence). CDR3 sequence (DNA): TGTGCCAGTATTAGGGCCGTGGGCAATCAGCCCCAGCATTTT. Protein product: CASIRAVGNQPQHF.

The chain couples TRBV20-1 to TRBJ2-1; 11 nucleotides line up with TRBD2. J gave up 9 bases and V 6 bases, and 28 bases lay outside the gene matches. The CDR3 covers 20 residues. CDR1 is DFQATT, CDR2 SNEGSKA, per germline (reference sequence). As DNA, the CDR3 is TGCAGTGCGGAACCCGCGGGGCTAGCGGGGGGCCCGAGCTGGTTGGGTGAGCAGTTCTTC. Residues: CSAEPAGLAGGPSWLGEQFF.

This clonotype was counted ten times or more. The CDR3 nucleotides are TGCAGTGCTAGAGAGTATCGCGGCTATAGCAATCAGCCCCAGCATTTT. This encodes CSAREYRGYSNQPQHF. The V and J genes are TRBV20-1 and TRBJ1-5; unclear D gene. The CDR3 sequence is 16 residues long. The germline CDR1 and CDR2 sequences are DFQATT and SNEGSKA (reference sequence). V was clipped by 0 bases and J by 0 bases, with 12 bases between them.

This clonotype was recorded many times. This sequence joins TRBV6-2 or TRBV6-3 and TRBJ1-2, with 11 bases lining up with TRBD1. Unmatched junction bases numbered 6, after V lost 5 bases and J lost 4 bases. Germline V CDR1 and CDR2: MNHEY, SVGEGT. The CDR3 runs 15 residues. This CDR3 is CASSDRGTGGYGYTF. The CDR3 DNA is TGTGCCAGCAGTGACAGGGGGACAGGGGGCTATGGCTACACCTTC.

This clonotype showed up just a few times. This sequence may be a read error, since a much larger clone differs from it by one base. The rearrangement uses TRBV13 and TRBJ1-6; D not certain. This CDR3 contains 14 residues. Germline V gives CDR1 PRHDT, CDR2 FYEKMQ (reference sequence). CDR3 loop: CATPPTGRNSLLHF. In nucleotides, the CDR3 is TGTGCCACCCCCCCCACTGGGAGGAATTCACTCCTCCACTTT.